These 10 T cell receptor beta chains were all obtained from the same sample, sequenced in a study of T cell responses to AZD1222 COVID-19 vaccine. Clones were read by immunoSEQ multiplex PCR, and TCRdb kept only the in-frame ones, dropping some. The sample holds approximately 150,000 clones, about 90% seen once. The sample here was peripheral blood, taken 28 days after the second AZD1222 dose. The receptor source for this set is an adult who received the AZD1222 COVID-19 vaccine.

The count of this clone is one. The chain joins TRBV5-4 to TRBJ2-2; 13 bases fit TRBD2. CDR1 and CDR2 (germline): SGHNT, YYREEE (reference sequence). The CDR3 consists of 15 residues. Trimming at V came to 3 bases and at J to 10 bases, leaving 6 bases not matched to a gene. The CDR3 loop is CASSSTGLAGEELFF. The CDR3 nucleotides read TGTGCCAGCAGCTCGACTGGACTAGCGGGGGAGGAGCTGTTTTTT.

The chain joins TRBV6-5 to TRBJ2-1; no clear D gene. The V gene's germline CDR1 is MNHEY and CDR2 SVGAGI. The CDR3 totals 15 residues. The V end lost 7 bases, the J end lost 7 bases, and 20 bases lay between the germline ends. CDR3 region: CASKPRPTPQNEQFF. Written as DNA, the CDR3 is TGTGCCAGCAAGCCAAGACCGACTCCACAGAATGAGCAGTTCTTC.

This chain connects TRBV10-3 to TRBJ2-7; TRBD1 matches 9 bases. Trimming at V came to 4 bases and at J to 5 bases, leaving 0 bases not matched to a gene. Per germline, CDR1 ENHRY and CDR2 SYGVKD. The CDR3 extends over 12 amino acids. CDR3 nucleotide sequence: TGTGCCATCAGTGGACAGGGGGACGAGCAGTACGTC. Translated, it gives CAISGQGDEQYV.

This clone was picked up one time. The CDR3 sequence is CASSQVRQEGNTIYF. In DNA form, the CDR3 reads TGCGCCAGCAGCCAAGTGAGACAGGAGGGAAACACCATATATTTT. V gene TRBV4-1 combines with J gene TRBJ1-3, with D possibly being TRBD1 (6 bases). In germline, CDR1 is MGHRA, CDR2 YSYEKL. The CDR3 runs to 15 residues. The V end lost 1 base, the J end lost 4 bases, and 11 bases lay between the germline ends.

The chain uses TRBV6-5 and TRBJ2-5; TRBD2 agrees at 11 bases. Germline CDR1 reads MNHEY; CDR2 reads SVGAGI. Germline trimming cut 2 bases from V and 5 bases from J; bases unmatched to any gene: 4. This CDR3 has 15 amino acids. Here the CDR3 DNA reads TGTGCCAGCAGTTACACTAGCGGGAGCGGGGAGACCCAGTACTTC. It yields the protein CASSYTSGSGETQYF.

A single count supports this clone. The rearrangement uses TRBV15 and TRBJ2-3; D is perhaps TRBD1 (5 bases). The CDR3 has 15 amino acids. V was pared by 1 base and J by 2 bases, with 10 bases between. CDR1 is LNHNV, CDR2 YYDKDF, per germline (reference sequence). The CDR3 region has the DNA TGTGCCACCAGCAGAGCAGGGTTGGACACAGATACGCAGTATTTT. Its translation is CATSRAGLDTDTQYF.

As DNA, the CDR3 is TGCGCCAGCAGCCCCCCGGGCCGTGGGCATGGCTACACCTTC. Translation gives CASSPPGRGHGYTF. The rearrangement joins TRBV5-1 to TRBJ1-2; no clear D gene. The V gene's germline CDR1 is SGHRS and CDR2 YFSETQ. V lost 4 bases, J lost 6 bases, and 16 bases lay in between. The CDR3 has 14 residues.

The chain has TRBV29-1 and TRBJ2-3, with TRBD1 matching over 12 bases. The CDR3 has 15 residues. Looked up from germline, CDR1 is SQVTM and CDR2 is ANQGSEA. V shed 8 bases, J shed 4 bases, and the junction held 10 bases outside the gene matches. CDR3 sequence reads: CSTRTGQGAADTQYF. CDR3 nucleotides: TGCAGCACACGAACGGGACAGGGGGCAGCAGATACGCAGTATTTT.

The chain links TRBV3-1 (or the pseudogene TRBV3-2) to TRBJ1-3, with D unclear. Germline V gives CDR1 LGHDT, CDR2 YNNKEL (reference sequence). The CDR3 length is 15 residues. Trimming took 0 bases from V and 0 from J, leaving 6 bases between them. CDR3: CASSQDGNSGNTIYF. The CDR3 DNA is TGTGCCAGCAGCCAAGATGGGAACTCTGGAAACACCATATATTTT.

The CDR3 DNA reads TGTGCCAGCAGTAACGGGCTCAACACTGAAGCTTTCTTT. This sequence encodes CASSNGLNTEAFF. The chain combines TRBV2 with TRBJ1-1; D is unclear. CDR3 size: 13 residues. V was pared by 5 bases and J by 2 bases, with 9 bases between. Germline loops: CDR1 SNHLY, CDR2 FYNNEI.